Following are 18 T cell receptor beta chains from one sample sequenced in a study of control samples from healthy donors and cancer patients. This table comes from immunoSEQ multiplex PCR, and its TCRdb copy is limited to in-frame clones, with some not included. The data hold roughly 160,000 clones, with approximately 96% observed a single time. Material: blood. All receptors derive from a woman in her thirties in good health.

The chain links TRBV29-1 to TRBJ2-3; D might be TRBD2 (6 bases). Germline assignment: CDR1 SQVTM and CDR2 ANQGSEA. The CDR3 has 13 residues. V was clipped by 0 bases and J by 5 bases, with 9 bases between them. As DNA, the CDR3 is TGCAGCGTTGAAGAGCGGGGCCTAGATACGCAGTATTTT. As protein: CSVEERGLDTQYF.

The V call is TRBV18, the J call TRBJ1-1, with 7 bases matching TRBD1. Germline CDR1 and CDR2: KGHSH and LQKENI. The CDR3 is 12 residues long. Trimming took 4 bases from V and 7 from J; bases not matched to a gene: 3. The CDR3 loop reads CASSRQGGEAFF. The CDR3, as DNA: TGTGCCAGCTCACGGCAGGGGGGTGAAGCTTTCTTT.

J is TRBJ2-2 and V is TRBV2, with no clear D. The V end lost 3 bases, the J end lost 0 bases, and 11 bases lay between the germline ends. The V gene's germline CDR1 is SNHLY and CDR2 FYNNEI. This CDR3 is built from 16 residues. The CDR3 here is CASSEPGETNTGELFF. CDR3 sequence (DNA): TGTGCCAGCAGTGAGCCGGGCGAGACGAACACCGGGGAGCTGTTTTTT.

The gene calls are TRBV15 and TRBJ2-7, with D perhaps TRBD1 (6 bases). The germline V gene has CDR1 LNHNV and CDR2 YYDKDF (reference sequence). V was pared by 2 bases and J by 2 bases, with 10 bases between. This CDR3 is built from 14 residues. CDR3 residues: CATSRNRDTYEQYF. In nucleotides, the CDR3 is TGTGCCACCAGCAGAAACCGGGACACCTACGAGCAGTACTTC.

This clone was picked up a small number of times. J is TRBJ1-2 and V is TRBV7-2, with D unclear. The germline V and J ends were trimmed by 0 bases and 3 bases, with 11 bases remaining between them. Germline CDR1 and CDR2: SGHTA and FQGNSA. This CDR3 is built from 15 residues. The CDR3 sequence is CASSLAHQDYYGYTF. The DNA for the CDR3 is TGTGCCAGCAGCTTAGCCCATCAGGATTACTATGGCTACACCTTC. The whole variable domain, remainder taken from reference TRBV7-2 and TRBJ1-2, is GAGVSQSPSNKVTEKGKDVELRCDPISGHTALYWYRQSLGQGLEFLIYFQGNSAPDKSGLPSDRFSAERTGGSVSTLTIQRTQQEDSAVYLCASSLAHQDYYGYTFGSGTRLTVV.

This clone has only one observation. The chain has TRBV20-1 and TRBJ1-2; possibly TRBD1 for D (6 bases). This CDR3 contains 12 residues. The V gene's germline CDR1 is DFQATT and CDR2 SNEGSKA (reference sequence). The germline V and J ends were trimmed by 3 bases and 8 bases, with 13 bases remaining between them. CDR3 region: CSASGGAGGYTF. The DNA for the CDR3 is TGCAGTGCTAGTGGGGGGGCCGGAGGCTACACCTTC.

This clone appeared a single time. In DNA, the CDR3 is TGTGCCAGCAGTTTAGGGACTAGCGCACAAGAGACCCAGTACTTC. Residues: CASSLGTSAQETQYF. The rearrangement links TRBV27 to TRBJ2-5; TRBD2 aligns across 10 bases. Losses at the gene ends were 2 bases for V and 2 bases for J; bases not matched to a gene: 2. The CDR3 is made up of 15 amino acids. CDR1 and CDR2 from the germline V gene are MNHEY and SMNVEV (reference sequence).

The V call is TRBV5-5, the J call TRBJ2-1; 7 bases are shared with TRBD2. This CDR3 is built from 15 residues. V shed 4 bases and J 7 bases; nucleotides not matched to a gene: 11. Per germline, CDR1 SGHKS and CDR2 YYEKEE (reference sequence). CDR3 protein: CASSPLTGGVNEQFF. DNA of the CDR3: TGTGCCAGCAGCCCCCTCACGGGAGGAGTTAATGAGCAGTTCTTC.

The V call is TRBV27, the J call TRBJ2-2; no clear D. CDR1 and CDR2 (germline): MNHEY, SMNVEV (reference sequence). The CDR3 is 15 residues long. Trimming took off 3 bases at V and 7 bases at J, with 15 bases between the two ends. This CDR3 is CASSFSPYEIGELFF. CDR3 bases: TGTGCCAGCAGTTTTTCCCCGTATGAGATCGGGGAGCTGTTTTTT.

This rearrangement joins TRBV19 to TRBJ1-3; TRBD1 is a possible D gene (5 bases). The CDR3 extends over 16 amino acids. The germline CDR1 and CDR2 sequences are LNHDA and SQIVND (reference sequence). V lost 3 bases and J lost 0, with 12 bases in between. In DNA, the CDR3 is TGTGCCAGTAGTATCCCCACCGACAGCTCTGGAAACACCATATATTTT. Translated, it gives CASSIPTDSSGNTIYF.

This rearrangement joins TRBV28 to TRBJ1-2; D ambiguous. The CDR3 has 15 amino acids. V was cut by 5 bases and J by 4 bases, with 17 bases left in between. In germline, CDR1 is MDHEN, CDR2 SYDVKM. Here the CDR3 reads CASSPLPTDFYGYTF. CDR3 DNA: TGTGCCAGCAGTCCCCTCCCGACGGACTTCTATGGCTACACCTTC.

The CDR3 loop is CASSLPDRARGEAFF. In DNA form, the CDR3 reads TGTGCCAGCAGCTTACCAGACAGGGCCAGAGGTGAAGCTTTCTTT. The V gene is TRBV7-9, the J gene TRBJ1-1; TRBD1 matches at 7 bases. Germline CDR1 and CDR2: SEHNR and FQNEAQ (reference sequence). This CDR3 region has 15 residues. V shed 2 bases, J shed 7 bases, and the junction held 10 bases outside the gene matches.

This chain uses TRBV4-1 with TRBJ2-1, with D unresolved. Germline V gene lookup returns CDR1 MGHRA and CDR2 YSYEKL. The CDR3 loop spans 17 amino acids. The V and J ends lost 2 bases and 2 bases respectively, with 16 bases between them. The CDR3 nucleotides are TGCGCCAGCAGCCAAACCCCCCGTCACATCACCTACAATGAGCAGTTCTTC. Residues: CASSQTPRHITYNEQFF.

The rearrangement uses TRBV7-8 and TRBJ2-3, with a possible D match to TRBD2 (7 bases). Trimming took 5 bases from V and 7 from J, leaving 16 bases between them. The germline V gene has CDR1 SGHVS and CDR2 FQNEAQ. The CDR3 length is 14 residues. The CDR3 nucleotides are TGTGCCAGCAGCCTCGGGGGGCTGCCGTATACGCAGTATTTT. This translates into CASSLGGLPYTQYF.

CDR3 residues: CASSNTPEPLHF. The CDR3 region has the DNA TGTGCCAGCAGCAACACGCCCGAACCCCTCCACTTT. The chain links TRBV7-9 to TRBJ1-6; no clear D gene. The germline V and J ends were trimmed by 5 bases and 12 bases, with 11 bases remaining between them. The CDR3 length is 12 residues. Germline V lookup: CDR1 SEHNR, CDR2 FQNEAQ (reference sequence).

The V and J genes are TRBV2 and TRBJ2-5; no clear D gene. The CDR3 extends over 11 amino acids. The V gene's germline CDR1 is SNHLY and CDR2 FYNNEI. With 11 bases removed from V and 2 bases from J, the gap between germline ends came to 9 bases. The CDR3 DNA is TGTGCCGGTGGGCAGCAAGAGACCCAGTACTTC. Protein product: CAGGQQETQYF.

This chain links TRBV25-1 with TRBJ2-7, with TRBD1 matching 8 bases. V shed 2 bases, J shed 4 bases, and the junction held 10 bases outside the gene matches. The CDR3 is 16 amino acids. The germline V gene encodes CDR1 MGHDK and CDR2 SYGVNS. CDR3 nucleotides: TGTGCCAGCAGTGAAACAGGGGGGACAGGTCGGTACGAGCAGTACTTC. This codes for CASSETGGTGRYEQYF.

The gene calls are TRBV9 and TRBJ2-4; no firm D call. Germline values: CDR1 SGDLS, CDR2 YYNGEE. The CDR3 is 14 amino acids. The V and J ends lost 0 bases and 9 bases respectively, with 13 bases between them. The CDR3 sequence is CASSVDPAHGIQYF. CDR3 sequence (DNA): TGTGCCAGCAGCGTAGATCCGGCCCATGGCATTCAGTACTTC.